The following is a T cell receptor (beta chain) sequence with its context. Its antigen is not known. This specimen comes from a study of siplizumab effects on memory and regulatory T cells. TCRdb's copy holds only in-frame clones and misses some; the assay was immunoSEQ multiplex PCR. The sample carries around 100,000 clones, approximately 91% recorded once. The CDR3 is 16 amino acids. The germline CDR1 and CDR2 sequences are MGHRA and YSYEKL. The V segment lost 4 bases and the J segment 1 base; nucleotides outside the gene matches: 4. Points from the study as a whole: Confirmation was lacking for the suppressive function of proliferating Tregs derived from siplizumab cultures.

The material sequenced was CD4+ T cells sorted from blood. The V call is TRBV4-1, the J call TRBJ2-7, with 13 nucleotides matching TRBD2. This clonotype originated in a human donor in good health. Some clones in this sample may be carry-over from other donors' samples. CDR3 DNA sequence: TGCGCCAGCAGCCTCGGACTAGCGGGGGCGTCCTACGAGCAGTACTTC. It translates to CASSLGLAGASYEQYF.